Reported below is one TCR beta chain. Its binding antigen is unknown. Base quality data are lacking; no much larger clone is found one base away. This record comes from a study of blood T cell repertoires in COVID-19 (TCRdb year 2020). Notes on the research overall: Samples covering the acute and convalescent phases of COVID-19 were provided by collaborators in the United States, Italy and Spain. Deeply sampled blood TCRbeta repertoires from subjects exposed to, actively infected with, or recovered from COVID-19 were included in the dataset. The material from the prospective study consisted of cDNA or gDNA derived from T cells, B-cell-depleted T cells, or PBMCs. Samples came from the ongoing ImmuneRACE study (first 160 participants) plus 1,254 subjects from 6 global collaborators. A de-identified subject ID, COVID-19 status, age in years and sex were almost always included in the sample metadata. Where HLA class I and class II types were available, the types were taken from metadata supplied by the sample provider, not from assay-based typing. The repertoires were made available in a free public database intended to serve as a resource for research on the immune response to SARS-CoV-2.

In the prospective study, participants were roughly 18 to 90 years old, resided in about two dozen geographic areas of the United States, and were enrolled through a virtual design. Cohort assignment in the prospective study relied on participant-reported clinical history from a screening survey and a study questionnaire. Recovered participants in ImmuneRACE Cohort 3 were defined by two consecutive negative NP/OP PCR tests, clearance by a healthcare professional, or resolution of symptoms. In the prospective study, whole blood, serum and a nasopharyngeal or oropharyngeal swab were collected from each participant by mobile phlebotomists. Additional blood draws and questionnaires over an approximately two-month period could optionally be provided by prospective study participants. Blood samples from the prospective study were shipped frozen or at room temperature prior to DNA extraction. TCRbeta CDR3 regions were amplified from genomic DNA by means of the immunoSEQ Assay, a bias-controlled multiplex PCR. On the authors' methods: Nucleated cell counts per sample were estimated from amplification of reference gene primers within the assay. To quantify the absolute abundance of each unique TCRbeta CDR3 rearrangement, sequence reads were collapsed and filtered. For each sample, productive Simpson clonality was calculated by taking the square root of Simpson's diversity index across productive rearrangements. In its TCRdb copy, this immuneACCESS table keeps in-frame sequences only and misses some clones. Where compared with another copy, unresolved V genes explain less than half of these, and the others have no known cause. Clone size and the V and J calls come from that table; the DNA yielded D and trimming. Recorded for this sample are 350,000 to 400,000 clones; around 91% of them occurred a single time. Roughly 1% of the sample rests with the top ten.

Trimming accounts for 8 bases at V and 7 bases at J, while the number of junction bases matched to no gene is 0. From the cysteine through the phenylalanine, the CDR3 covers 11 amino acids. The retained sequence is limited to the CDR3, 33 bases, with the frame set at the first base. The investigation overall reported the following: Clinical and demographic metadata were provided uncurated, with the amount varying by source and participant.

This receptor was obtained from a man between 18 and 29 years old who had recovered from COVID-19. Here the chain combines TRBV12-3 or TRBV12-4 and TRBJ2-2, and TRBD1 matches 8 of the central bases. Sequencing was performed on PBMCs or T cells enriched from blood (not recorded which). The DNA sequence is as follows: TGTGCCAGCGGACAGGGCGGGGAGCTGTTTTTT. Its translation is CASGQGGELFF.